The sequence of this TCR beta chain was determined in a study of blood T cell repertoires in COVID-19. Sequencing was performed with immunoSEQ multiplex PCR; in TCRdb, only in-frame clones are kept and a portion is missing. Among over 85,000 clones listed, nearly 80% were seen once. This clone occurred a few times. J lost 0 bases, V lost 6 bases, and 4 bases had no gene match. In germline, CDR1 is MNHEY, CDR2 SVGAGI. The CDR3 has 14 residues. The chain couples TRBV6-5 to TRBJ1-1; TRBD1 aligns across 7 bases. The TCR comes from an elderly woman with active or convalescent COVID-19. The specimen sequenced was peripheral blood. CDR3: CASSPDRLNTEAFF. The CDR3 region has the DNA TGTGCCAGCAGCCCGGACAGGCTGAACACTGAAGCTTTCTTT.